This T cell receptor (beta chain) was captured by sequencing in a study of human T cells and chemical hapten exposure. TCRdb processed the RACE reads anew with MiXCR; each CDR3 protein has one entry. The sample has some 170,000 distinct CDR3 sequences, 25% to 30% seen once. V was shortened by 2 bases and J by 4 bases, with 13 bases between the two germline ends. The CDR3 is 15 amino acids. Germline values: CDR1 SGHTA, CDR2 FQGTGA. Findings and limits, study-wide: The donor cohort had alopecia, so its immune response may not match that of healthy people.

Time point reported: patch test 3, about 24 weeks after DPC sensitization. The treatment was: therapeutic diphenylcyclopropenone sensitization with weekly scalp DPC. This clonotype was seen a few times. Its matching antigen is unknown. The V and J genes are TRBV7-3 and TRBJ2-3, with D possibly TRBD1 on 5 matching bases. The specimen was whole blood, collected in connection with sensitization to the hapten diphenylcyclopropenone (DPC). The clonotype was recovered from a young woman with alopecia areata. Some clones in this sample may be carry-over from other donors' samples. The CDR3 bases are TGTGCCAGCAGCTTAGGTGGGGCGGTCGCAGATACGCAGTATTTT. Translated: CASSLGGAVADTQYF.